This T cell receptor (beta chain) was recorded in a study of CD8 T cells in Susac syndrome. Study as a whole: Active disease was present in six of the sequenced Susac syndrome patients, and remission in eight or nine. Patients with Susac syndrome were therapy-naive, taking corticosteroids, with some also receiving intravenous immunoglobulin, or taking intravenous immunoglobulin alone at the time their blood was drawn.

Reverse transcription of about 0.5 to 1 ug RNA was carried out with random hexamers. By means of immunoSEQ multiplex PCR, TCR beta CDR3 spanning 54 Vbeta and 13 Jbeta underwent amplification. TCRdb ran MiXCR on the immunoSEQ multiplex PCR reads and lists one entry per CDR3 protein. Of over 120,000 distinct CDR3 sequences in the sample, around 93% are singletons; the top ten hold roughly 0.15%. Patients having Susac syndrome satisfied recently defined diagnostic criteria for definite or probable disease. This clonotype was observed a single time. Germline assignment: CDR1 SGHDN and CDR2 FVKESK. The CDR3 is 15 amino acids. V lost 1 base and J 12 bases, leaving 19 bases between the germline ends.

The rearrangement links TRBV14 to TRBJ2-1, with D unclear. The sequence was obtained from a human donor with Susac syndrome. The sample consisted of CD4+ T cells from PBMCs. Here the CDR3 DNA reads TGTGCCAGCAGCCAAGTGGCGAACCTCGGACCATCGCAGTTCTTC. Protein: CASSQVANLGPSQFF.